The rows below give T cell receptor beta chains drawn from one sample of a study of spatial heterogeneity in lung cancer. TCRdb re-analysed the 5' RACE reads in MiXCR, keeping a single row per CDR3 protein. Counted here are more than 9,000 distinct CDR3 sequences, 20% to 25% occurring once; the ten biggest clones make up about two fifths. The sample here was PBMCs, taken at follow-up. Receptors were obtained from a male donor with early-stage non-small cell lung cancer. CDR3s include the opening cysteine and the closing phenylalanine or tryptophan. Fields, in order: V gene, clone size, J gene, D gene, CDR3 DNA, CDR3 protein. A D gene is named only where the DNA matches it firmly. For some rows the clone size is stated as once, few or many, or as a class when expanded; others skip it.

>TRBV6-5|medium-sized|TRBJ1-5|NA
TGTGCCAGCAGTTACTCTTGGGATAGCAATCAGCCCCAGCATTTT
CASSYSWDSNQPQHF
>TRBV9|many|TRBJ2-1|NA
TGTGCCAGCTCCCCGGCGGACAACTCCTACAATGAGCAGTTCTTC
CASSPADNSYNEQFF
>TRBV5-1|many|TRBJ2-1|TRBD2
TGCGCCAGCAGCTTGGCTCTAGCGGGGGAGAATGAGCAGTTCTTC
CASSLALAGENEQFF
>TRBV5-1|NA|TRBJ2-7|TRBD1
TGCGCCAGCAGCTCCGAACCCGGGACAGGGATCTACGAGCAGTACTTC
CASSSEPGTGIYEQYF
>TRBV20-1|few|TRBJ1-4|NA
TGCAGTGCCATCGGGGGCCATAATGAAAAACTGTTTTTT
CSAIGGHNEKLFF
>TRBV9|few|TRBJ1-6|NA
TGTGCCAGCAGCGTGGACGCCCGGTCACCCCTCCACTTT
CASSVDARSPLHF
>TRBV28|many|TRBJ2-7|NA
TGTGCCAGCAGTTTAGCAGGGGCCACCTCCTACGAGCAGTACTTC
CASSLAGATSYEQYF
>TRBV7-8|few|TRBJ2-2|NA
TGTGCCAGCAGCGAAGACGGTCCCGGGGAGCTGTTTTTT
CASSEDGPGELFF
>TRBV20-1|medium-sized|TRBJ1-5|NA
TGCAGTGCTAGAGATCCCTCCGTCAAGGGAAATCAGCCCCAGCATTTT
CSARDPSVKGNQPQHF
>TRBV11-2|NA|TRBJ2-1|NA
TGTGCCAGCAGCTTATTTCTGGGGGGGCAGTTCTTC
CASSLFLGGQFF
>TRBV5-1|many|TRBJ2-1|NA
TGCGCCAGCAGCTTGGAGTCCTACAATGAGCAGTTCTTC
CASSLESYNEQFF
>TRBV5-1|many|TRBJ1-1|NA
TGCGCCAGCAGCTTGGCAGGGAACACTGAAGCTTTCTTT
CASSLAGNTEAFF
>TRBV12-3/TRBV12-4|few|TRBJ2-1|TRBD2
TGTGCCAGCAACTTGTATGGGTCTAGCGGGGAAGACGGCGTCAATGAGCAGTTCTTC
CASNLYGSSGEDGVNEQFF
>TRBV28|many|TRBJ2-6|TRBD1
TGTGCCAGCAGTTTGTCCGGGACAGGGAGCTCTGGGGCCAACGTCCTGACTTTC
CASSLSGTGSSGANVLTF
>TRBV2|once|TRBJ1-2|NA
TGTGCCAGCATTGATACGTACCTATCTGGCTACACCTTC
CASIDTYLSGYTF
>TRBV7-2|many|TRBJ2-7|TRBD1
TGTGCCAGCAGCCCCGGGACAGAGTACGAGCAGTACTTC
CASSPGTEYEQYF
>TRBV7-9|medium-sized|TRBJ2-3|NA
TGTGCCAGCAGCTACCCTCGTCGGCTGGGAGATACGCAGTATTTT
CASSYPRRLGDTQYF
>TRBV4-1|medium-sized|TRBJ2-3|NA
TGCGCCAGCAGCCAAGTTCCCCTGCGAAAAGATACGCAGTATTTT
CASSQVPLRKDTQYF
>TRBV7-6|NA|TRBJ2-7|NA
TGTGCCAGCGCCAGCTCGTTCTCCTACGAGCAGTACTTC
CASASSFSYEQYF
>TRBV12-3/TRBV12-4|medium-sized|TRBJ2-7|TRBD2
TGTGCCAGCAGTTACCTGGGACTAGCGGGAGCAAGATACGAGCAGTACTTC
CASSYLGLAGARYEQYF
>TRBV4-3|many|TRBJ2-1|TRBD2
TGCGCCAGCAGCCCGACAACTAGCGGGGGGGCAGGCGAGCAGTTCTTC
CASSPTTSGGAGEQFF
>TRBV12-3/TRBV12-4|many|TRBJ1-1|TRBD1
TGTGCCAGCAGCAAAACGTCCACAGGGGGCTCGAGGGAAGCTTTCTTT
CASSKTSTGGSREAFF
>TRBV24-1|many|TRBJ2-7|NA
TGTGCCACGGGGTCAGGCTACGAGCAGTACTTC
CATGSGYEQYF
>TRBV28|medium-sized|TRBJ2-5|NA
TGTGCCAGCAGTTTATGGAGTGAAGAGACCCAGTACTTC
CASSLWSEETQYF
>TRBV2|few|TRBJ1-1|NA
TGTGCCAGCACTTCTCTAGGGCTGGTTGAAGCTTTCTTT
CASTSLGLVEAFF
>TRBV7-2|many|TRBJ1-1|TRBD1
TGTGCCAGCAGCTTAGTTGGGACAGGGGACACTGAAGCTTTCTTT
CASSLVGTGDTEAFF
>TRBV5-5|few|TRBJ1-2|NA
TGTGCCAGCAGCGTTCAAGCAAGATTGGACTATGGCTACACCTTC
CASSVQARLDYGYTF
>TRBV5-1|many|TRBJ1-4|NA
TGCGCCAGCAGCCAGGGCCACGACCTCCGGAATGAAAAACTGTTTTTT
CASSQGHDLRNEKLFF
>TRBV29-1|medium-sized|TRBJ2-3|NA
TGCAGCGTTGCGCCGGCTAGCACAGATACGCAGTATTTT
CSVAPASTDTQYF
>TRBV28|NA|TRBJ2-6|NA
TGTGCCAGCAGTTTATCCGGGTCTGGGGCCAACGTCCTGACTTTC
CASSLSGSGANVLTF
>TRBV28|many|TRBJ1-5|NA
TGTGCCAGCAGTTTCTCGGTCCGCAATCAGCCCCAGCATTTT
CASSFSVRNQPQHF
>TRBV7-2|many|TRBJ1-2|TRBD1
TGTGCCAGCAGCTCCCCGGGACAGACCGTTTATGGCTACACCTTC
CASSSPGQTVYGYTF